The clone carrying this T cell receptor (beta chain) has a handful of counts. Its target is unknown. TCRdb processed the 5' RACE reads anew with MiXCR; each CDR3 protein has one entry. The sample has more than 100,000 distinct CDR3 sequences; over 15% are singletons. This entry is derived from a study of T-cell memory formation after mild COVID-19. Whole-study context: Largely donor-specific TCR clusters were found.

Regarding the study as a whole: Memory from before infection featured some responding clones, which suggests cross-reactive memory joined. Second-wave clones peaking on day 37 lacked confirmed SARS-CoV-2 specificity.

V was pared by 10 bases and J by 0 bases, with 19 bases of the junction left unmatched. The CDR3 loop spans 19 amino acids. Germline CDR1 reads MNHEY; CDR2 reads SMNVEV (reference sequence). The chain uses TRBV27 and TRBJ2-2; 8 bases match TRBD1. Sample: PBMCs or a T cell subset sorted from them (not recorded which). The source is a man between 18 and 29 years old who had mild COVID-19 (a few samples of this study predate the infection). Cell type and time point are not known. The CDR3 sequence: CATSRRTGSFSANTGELFF. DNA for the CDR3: TGTGCCACCTCAAGAAGGACAGGGTCTTTTTCGGCGAACACCGGGGAGCTGTTTTTT.